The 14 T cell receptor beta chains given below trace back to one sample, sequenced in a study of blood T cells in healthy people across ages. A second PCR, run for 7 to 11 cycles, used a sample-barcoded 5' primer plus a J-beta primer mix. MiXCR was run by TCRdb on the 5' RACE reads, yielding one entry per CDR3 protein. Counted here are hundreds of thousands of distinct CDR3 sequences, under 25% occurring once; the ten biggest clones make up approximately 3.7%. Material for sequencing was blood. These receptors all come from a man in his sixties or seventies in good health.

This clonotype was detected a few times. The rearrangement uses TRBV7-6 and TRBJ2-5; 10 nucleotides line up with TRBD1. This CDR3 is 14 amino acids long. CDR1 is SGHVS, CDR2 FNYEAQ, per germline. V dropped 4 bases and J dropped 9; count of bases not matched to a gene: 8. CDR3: CASSSTGGPAAQYF. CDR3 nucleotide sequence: TGTGCCAGCAGCTCGACAGGGGGCCCCGCGGCCCAGTACTTC. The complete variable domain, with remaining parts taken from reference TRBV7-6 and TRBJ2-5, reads GAGVSQSPRYKVTKRGQDVALRCDPISGHVSLYWYRQALGQGPEFLTYFNYEAQQDKSGLPNDRFSAERPEGSISTLTIQRTEQRDSAMYRCASSSTGGPAAQYFGPGTRLLVL.

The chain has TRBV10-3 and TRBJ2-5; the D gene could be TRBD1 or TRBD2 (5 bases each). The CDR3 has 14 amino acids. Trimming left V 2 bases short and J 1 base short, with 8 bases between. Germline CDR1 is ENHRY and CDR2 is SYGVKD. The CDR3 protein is CAISENGGQETQYF. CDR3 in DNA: TGTGCCATCAGTGAGAATGGGGGCCAAGAGACCCAGTACTTC.

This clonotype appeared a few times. The CDR3 coding sequence is TGTGCCAGCACCAAACTTGGCGGGCCCGGGGAGCTGTTTTTT. It is translated as CASTKLGGPGELFF. This sequence joins TRBV11-2 and TRBJ2-2, with D possibly TRBD2 on 5 matching bases. This CDR3 has 14 residues. The germline gives CDR1 SGHAT, CDR2 FQNNGV. V lost 7 bases and J 6 bases, leaving 15 bases between the germline ends.

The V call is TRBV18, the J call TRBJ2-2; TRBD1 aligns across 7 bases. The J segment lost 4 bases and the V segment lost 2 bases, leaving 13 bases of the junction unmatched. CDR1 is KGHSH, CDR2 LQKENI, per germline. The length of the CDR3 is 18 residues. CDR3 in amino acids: CASSPRPTGSAVTGELFF. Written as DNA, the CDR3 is TGTGCCAGCTCACCAAGACCGACAGGGTCGGCCGTCACCGGGGAGCTGTTTTTT.

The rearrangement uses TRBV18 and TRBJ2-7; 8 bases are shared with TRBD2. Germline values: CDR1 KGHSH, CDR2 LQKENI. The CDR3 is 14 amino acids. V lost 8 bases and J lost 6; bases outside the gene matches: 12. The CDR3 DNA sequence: TGTGCCAGCAGTTGGTTGGCGGGAGGCTTCGAGCAGTACTTC. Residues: CASSWLAGGFEQYF.

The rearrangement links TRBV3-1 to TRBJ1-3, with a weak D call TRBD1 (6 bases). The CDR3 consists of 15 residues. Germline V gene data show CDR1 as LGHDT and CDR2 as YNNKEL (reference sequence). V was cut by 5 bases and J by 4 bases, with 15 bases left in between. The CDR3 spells CASSTTGAGGNTIYF. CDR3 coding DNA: TGTGCCAGCAGCACGACGGGGGCCGGCGGAAACACCATATATTTT.

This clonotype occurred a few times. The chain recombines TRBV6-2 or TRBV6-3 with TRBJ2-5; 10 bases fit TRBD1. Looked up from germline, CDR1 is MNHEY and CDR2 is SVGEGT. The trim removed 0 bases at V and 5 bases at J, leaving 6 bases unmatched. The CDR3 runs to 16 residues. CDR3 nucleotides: TGTGCCAGCAGTTACTCGACAGGGGGCTTGATGGAGACCCAGTACTTC. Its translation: CASSYSTGGLMETQYF.

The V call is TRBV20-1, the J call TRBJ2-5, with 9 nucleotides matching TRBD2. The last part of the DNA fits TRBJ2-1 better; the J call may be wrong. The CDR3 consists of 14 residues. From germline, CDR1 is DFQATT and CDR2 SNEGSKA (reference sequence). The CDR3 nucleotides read TGCAGTGCTAGATTAGCGGGAGTTGGGAGTGAGCAGTTCTTC. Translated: CSARLAGVGSEQFF.

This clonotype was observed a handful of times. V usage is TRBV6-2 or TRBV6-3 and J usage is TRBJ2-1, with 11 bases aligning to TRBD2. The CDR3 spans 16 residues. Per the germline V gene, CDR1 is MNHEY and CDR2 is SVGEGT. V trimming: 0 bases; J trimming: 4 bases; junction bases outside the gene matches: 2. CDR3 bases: TGTGCCAGCAGTTACTCGGGGACTAGCGGTTACAATGAGCAGTTCTTC. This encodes CASSYSGTSGYNEQFF.

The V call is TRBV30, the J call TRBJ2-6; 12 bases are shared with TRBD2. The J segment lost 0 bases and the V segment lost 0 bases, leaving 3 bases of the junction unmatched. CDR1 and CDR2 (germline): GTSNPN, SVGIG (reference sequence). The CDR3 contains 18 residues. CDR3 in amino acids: CAWSVGLAGLSGANVLTF. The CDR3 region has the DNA TGTGCCTGGAGTGTTGGACTAGCGGGGCTCTCTGGGGCCAACGTCCTGACTTTC.

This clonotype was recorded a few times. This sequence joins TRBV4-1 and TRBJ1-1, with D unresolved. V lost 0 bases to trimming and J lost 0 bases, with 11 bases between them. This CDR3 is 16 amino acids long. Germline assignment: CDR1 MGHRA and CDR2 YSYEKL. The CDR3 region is CASSQEWQILNTEAFF. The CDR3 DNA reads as TGCGCCAGCAGCCAAGAGTGGCAGATCTTGAACACTGAAGCTTTCTTT.

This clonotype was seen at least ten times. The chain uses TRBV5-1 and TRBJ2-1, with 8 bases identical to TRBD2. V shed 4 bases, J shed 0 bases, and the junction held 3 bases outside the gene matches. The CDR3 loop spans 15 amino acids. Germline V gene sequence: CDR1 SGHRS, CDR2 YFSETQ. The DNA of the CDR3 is TGCGCCAGCAGCATGAGCGGGAGCTCCTACAATGAGCAGTTCTTC. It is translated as CASSMSGSSYNEQFF. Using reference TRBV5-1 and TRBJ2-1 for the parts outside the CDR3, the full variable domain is KAGVTQTPRYLIKTRGQQVTLSCSPISGHRSVSWYQQTPGQGLQFLFEYFSETQRNKGNFPGRFSGRQFSNSRSEMNVSTLELGDSALYLCASSMSGSSYNEQFFGPGTRLTVL.

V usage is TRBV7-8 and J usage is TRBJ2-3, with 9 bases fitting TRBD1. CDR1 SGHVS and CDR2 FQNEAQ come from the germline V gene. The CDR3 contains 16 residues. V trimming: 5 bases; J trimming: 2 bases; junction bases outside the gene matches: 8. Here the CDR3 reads CASSPWTGAFTDTQYF. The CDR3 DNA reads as TGTGCCAGCAGCCCTTGGACAGGGGCCTTCACAGATACGCAGTATTTT. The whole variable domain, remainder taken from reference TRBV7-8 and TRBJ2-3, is GAGVSQSPRYKVAKRGQDVALRCDPISGHVSLFWYQQALGQGPEFLTYFQNEAQLDKSGLPSDRFFAERPEGSVSTLKIQRTQQEDSAVYLCASSPWTGAFTDTQYFGPGTRLTVL.

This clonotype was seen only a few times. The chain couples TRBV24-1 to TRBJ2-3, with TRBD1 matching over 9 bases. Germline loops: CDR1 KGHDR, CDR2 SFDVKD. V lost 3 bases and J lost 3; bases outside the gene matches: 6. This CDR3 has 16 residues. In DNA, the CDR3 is TGTGCCACCAGTGATCCCGGGACAGGGTCGACAGATACGCAGTATTTT. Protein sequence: CATSDPGTGSTDTQYF.